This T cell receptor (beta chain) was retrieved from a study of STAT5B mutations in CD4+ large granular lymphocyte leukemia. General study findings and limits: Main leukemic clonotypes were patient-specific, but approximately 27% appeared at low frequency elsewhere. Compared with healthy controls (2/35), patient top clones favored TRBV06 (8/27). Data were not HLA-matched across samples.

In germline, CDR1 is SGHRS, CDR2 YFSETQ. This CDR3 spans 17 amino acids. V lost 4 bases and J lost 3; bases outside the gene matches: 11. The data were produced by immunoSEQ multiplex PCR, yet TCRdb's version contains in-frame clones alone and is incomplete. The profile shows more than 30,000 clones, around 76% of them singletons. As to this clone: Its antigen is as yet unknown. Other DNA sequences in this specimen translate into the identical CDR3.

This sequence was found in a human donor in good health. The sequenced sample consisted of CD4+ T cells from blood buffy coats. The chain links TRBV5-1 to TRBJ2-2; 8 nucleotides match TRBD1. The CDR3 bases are TGCGCCAGCAGCCCCCAGCCGCAGGGGGCGGACACCGGGGAGCTGTTTTTT. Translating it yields CASSPQPQGADTGELFF.